These 26 T cell receptor beta chains share one sample of origin, sequenced in a study of control samples from healthy donors and cancer patients. Data came from immunoSEQ multiplex PCR; TCRdb stores just in-frame clones and leaves some out. The data contain about 110,000 clones, around nine tenths of them singletons. What was sequenced was blood. These receptors were collected from a woman between 45 and 60 years old in good health.

The rearrangement joins TRBV10-2 to TRBJ2-2, with 10 bases that match TRBD2. V gave up 4 bases and J gave up 6 bases; unmatched junction bases: 11. The CDR3 length is 17 residues. CDR1 WSHSY and CDR2 SAAADI come from the germline V gene. In nucleotides, the CDR3 is TGCGCCAGCAGTGGGGTTGGGCTAGCGGGAGTACCCGGGGAGCTGTTTTTT. It encodes CASSGVGLAGVPGELFF.

The V gene is TRBV25-1, the J gene TRBJ1-2; 9 bases are a match to TRBD1. Germline lookup yields CDR1 MGHDK and CDR2 SYGVNS. This CDR3 is 13 amino acids long. After removal of 7 bases from V and 4 bases from J, the junction contained 4 bases not matched to a gene. Written as DNA, the CDR3 is TGTGCCAGCACTTCGGACAGGGGCTATGGCTACACCTTC. Encoded protein: CASTSDRGYGYTF.

The V gene is TRBV6-6, the J gene TRBJ1-1, with D perhaps TRBD1 (5 bases). The V and J ends lost 1 base and 5 bases respectively, with 11 bases between them. This CDR3 spans 14 amino acids. The germline V gene has CDR1 MNHNY and CDR2 SVGAGI (reference sequence). CDR3 DNA sequence: TGTGCCAGCAGTTACTTCGGACAAGATACTGAAGCTTTCTTT. It codes for CASSYFGQDTEAFF.

The chain is built from TRBV21-1 and TRBJ2-4; the D call TRBD1 from the table was never checked on the DNA. TRBV21-1 is annotated as a pseudogene. The CDR3 has 17 residues. The CDR3, as DNA: TGTGCCAGCAGCCGACAGGGATCGGGAGAAGCCAAAAACATTCAGTACTTC. Its translation is CASSRQGSGEAKNIQYF.

V is TRBV3-1 (or the pseudogene TRBV3-2) and J is TRBJ2-5; D might be TRBD2 (6 bases). With 3 bases removed from V and 5 bases from J, the gap between germline ends came to 13 bases. The CDR3 is made up of 14 amino acids. Germline-derived CDR1 and CDR2 are LGHDT and YNNKEL (reference sequence). The CDR3 loop reads CASSHLAAPETQYF. The DNA for the CDR3 is TGTGCCAGCAGCCATTTAGCGGCCCCGGAGACCCAGTACTTC.

V gene TRBV21-1 combines with J gene TRBJ2-2; the D segment call TRBD2 is taken from the table without a DNA check. TRBV21-1 is flagged as a pseudogene. The CDR3 runs to 17 residues. This CDR3 is CASSKVGLAVNTGELFF. DNA for the CDR3: TGTGCCAGCAGCAAAGTGGGACTAGCGGTCAACACCGGGGAGCTGTTTTTT.

The V and J genes are TRBV3-1 (or the pseudogene TRBV3-2) and TRBJ1-4; 10 bases map to TRBD1. Germline CDR1 LGHDT, CDR2 YNNKEL (reference sequence). CDR3 length: 14 amino acids. The V and J ends lost 5 bases and 8 bases, in that order; junction bases with no gene match: 5. Written as DNA, the CDR3 is TGTGCCAGCAGCAAACGGACAGGGGGGGAAAAACTGTTTTTT. Residues: CASSKRTGGEKLFF.

This chain links TRBV7-2 with TRBJ1-3; D not certain. Germline V CDR1 and CDR2: SGHTA, FQGNSA. CDR3 length equals 11 residues. V was clipped by 5 bases and J by 4 bases, with 3 bases between them. The CDR3 sequence is CASSPGNTIYF. CDR3 nucleotides: TGTGCCAGCAGCCCCGGAAACACCATATATTTT. The whole variable domain, filled in from reference TRBV7-2 and TRBJ1-3, reads GAGVSQSPSNKVTEKGKDVELRCDPISGHTALYWYRQSLGQGLEFLIYFQGNSAPDKSGLPSDRFSAERTGGSVSTLTIQRTQQEDSAVYLCASSPGNTIYFGEGSWLTVV.

The V call is TRBV6-2 or TRBV6-3, the J call TRBJ2-5; D is perhaps TRBD2 (5 bases). CDR3 length: 15 amino acids. Trimming pared 5 bases from V and 2 bases from J, leaving 15 bases between. The V gene's germline CDR1 is MNHEY and CDR2 SVGEGT. The CDR3: CASSKAGKGQETQYF. CDR3 nucleotide sequence: TGTGCCAGCAGTAAGGCCGGGAAGGGACAAGAGACCCAGTACTTC.

The chain joins TRBV11-2 to TRBJ1-4, with D maybe TRBD1 (5 bases). CDR1 SGHAT and CDR2 FQNNGV come from the germline V gene. The CDR3 runs 15 residues. The V and J ends lost 4 bases and 12 bases respectively, with 21 bases between them. The CDR3 sequence is CASSSLSGWRGELFF. The CDR3, as DNA: TGTGCCAGCAGCTCCCTAAGCGGGTGGAGGGGAGAACTGTTTTTT.

The V and J genes are TRBV9 and TRBJ1-3, with D tentatively TRBD1 (6 bases). This CDR3 is 17 amino acids long. Trimming took off 0 bases at V and 3 bases at J, with 16 bases between the two ends. Looked up from germline, CDR1 is SGDLS and CDR2 is YYNGEE. This CDR3 reads CASSVDWRAGVGNTIYF. The CDR3, as DNA: TGTGCCAGCAGCGTAGACTGGAGGGCAGGGGTTGGAAACACCATATATTTT.

The rearrangement joins TRBV5-1 to TRBJ2-2; no clear D. Germline V lookup: CDR1 SGHRS, CDR2 YFSETQ. This CDR3 is built from 15 residues. V lost 4 bases and J lost 0, with 10 bases in between. CDR3: CASSVTVANTGELFF. CDR3 coding DNA: TGCGCCAGCAGCGTGACTGTCGCGAACACCGGGGAGCTGTTTTTT.

This chain uses TRBV2 with TRBJ2-7; D is undetermined. The length of the CDR3 is 13 residues. The V gene's germline CDR1 is SNHLY and CDR2 FYNNEI. V lost 4 bases to trimming and J lost 1 base, with 8 bases between them. CDR3 nucleotides: TGTGCCAGCAGTGCAGGCTATTCCTACGAGCAGTACGTC. As protein: CASSAGYSYEQYV.

The rearrangement uses TRBV7-6 and TRBJ2-2; D is possibly TRBD1 or TRBD2 (6 bases each). The V end was cut by 5 bases, the J end by 1 base, with 14 bases between. This CDR3 has 16 residues. Germline loops: CDR1 SGHVS, CDR2 FNYEAQ. The CDR3 here is CASSPTGAGNTGELFF. The CDR3 DNA sequence: TGTGCCAGCAGCCCCACGGGGGCGGGGAACACCGGGGAGCTGTTTTTT.

The count of this clone is one. The chain uses TRBV6-5 and TRBJ1-2; TRBD1 might be the D (5 bases). The V end was cut by 10 bases, the J end by 3 bases, with 15 bases between. The CDR3 consists of 13 residues. CDR1 and CDR2 from the germline V gene are MNHEY and SVGAGI. The CDR3 protein is CATLGGDYYGYTF. The CDR3 DNA is TGTGCCACCCTTGGGGGGGATTACTATGGCTACACCTTC.

V is TRBV13 and J is TRBJ2-3; 9 bases fit TRBD2. This CDR3 region has 16 residues. CDR1 is PRHDT, CDR2 FYEKMQ, per germline (reference sequence). V lost 3 bases and J lost 4; bases outside the gene matches: 8. The chain's CDR3 is CASSFFTSGFADTQYF. The CDR3, as DNA: TGTGCCAGCAGCTTTTTCACTAGCGGGTTCGCAGATACGCAGTATTTT.

The chain employs TRBV29-1 and TRBJ1-2; no firm D call. Trimming removed 4 bases at V and 1 base at J, with 19 bases between. The CDR3 totals 16 residues. CDR1 is SQVTM, CDR2 ANQGSEA, per germline. The CDR3, as DNA: TGCAGCGTTGTTACTTCGTCAGCTTCTCTTAACTATGGCTACACCTTC. This codes for CSVVTSSASLNYGYTF.

The V call is TRBV27, the J call TRBJ2-7; D gene uncertain. The CDR3 contains 13 residues. Germline V lookup: CDR1 MNHEY, CDR2 SMNVEV (reference sequence). V lost 3 bases and J lost 3, with 9 bases in between. In DNA form, the CDR3 reads TGTGCCAGCAGTTTGTACGTTGACTACGAGCAGTACTTC. It encodes CASSLYVDYEQYF.

This chain uses TRBV9 with TRBJ1-6; D gene unclear. Trimming took 3 bases from V and 6 from J, leaving 4 bases between them. This CDR3 region has 12 residues. Per germline, CDR1 SGDLS and CDR2 YYNGEE. The CDR3 here is CASSAGNSPLHF. DNA of the CDR3: TGTGCCAGCAGCGCGGGTAATTCACCCCTCCACTTT.

The chain links TRBV10-3 to TRBJ2-1; D not certain. The V gene lost 2 bases and the J gene lost 0 bases, with 14 bases spanning the gap. The V gene's germline CDR1 is ENHRY and CDR2 SYGVKD. This CDR3 has 17 amino acids. The CDR3 region has the DNA TGTGCCATCAGTGAGGGTGTCCAACTAACCTCCTACAATGAGCAGTTCTTC. Protein sequence: CAISEGVQLTSYNEQFF.

The rearrangement links TRBV6-5 to TRBJ2-7, with D perhaps TRBD1 (5 bases). The CDR3 consists of 15 residues. Germline V gives CDR1 MNHEY, CDR2 SVGAGI. V lost 0 bases to trimming and J lost 3 bases, with 12 bases between them. This chain's CDR3 is CASSYSYQGGYEQYF. CDR3 DNA: TGTGCCAGCAGTTACTCGTACCAGGGCGGCTACGAGCAGTACTTC.

The chain couples TRBV18 to TRBJ1-2; D not resolved. The germline V and J ends were trimmed by 3 bases and 0 bases, with 11 bases remaining between them. Germline V lookup: CDR1 KGHSH, CDR2 LQKENI. This CDR3 has 15 amino acids. Here the CDR3 reads CASSPYVDSNYGYTF. The CDR3 bases are TGTGCCAGCTCACCTTACGTGGATTCTAACTATGGCTACACCTTC.

The rearrangement uses TRBV11-2 and TRBJ2-7, with a possible D match to TRBD1 (5 bases). V dropped 2 bases and J dropped 5 bases, with 16 bases sitting between them. The length of the CDR3 is 15 residues. CDR1 SGHAT and CDR2 FQNNGV come from the germline V gene. The DNA for the CDR3 is TGTGCCAGCAGCTTAATCGATGGTCGACAGCACGAGCAGTACTTC. Its translation is CASSLIDGRQHEQYF.

The chain is built from TRBV29-1 and TRBJ2-2, with D possibly being TRBD1 or TRBD2 (5 bases each). CDR1 SQVTM and CDR2 ANQGSEA come from the germline V gene. The CDR3 is made up of 11 amino acids. V was pared by 4 bases and J by 6 bases, with 6 bases between. The CDR3 sequence is CSVVGAGELFF. The CDR3 region has the DNA TGCAGCGTTGTGGGGGCCGGGGAGCTGTTTTTT.

The chain has TRBV27 and TRBJ2-1; D may be TRBD1 (6 bases). Germline V gene lookup returns CDR1 MNHEY and CDR2 SMNVEV (reference sequence). V dropped 2 bases and J dropped 3 bases, with 8 bases sitting between them. The CDR3 extends over 14 amino acids. Here the CDR3 DNA reads TGTGCCAGCAGTTTAGTGGACAGCTACAATGAGCAGTTCTTC. This codes for CASSLVDSYNEQFF.

The count of this clone is one. The CDR3 reads CASSHRVGTDTQYF. The CDR3 DNA reads as TGTGCCAGCAGTCACAGGGTGGGGACCGATACGCAGTATTTT. This rearrangement joins TRBV6-6 to TRBJ2-3; a weak D match, TRBD1 (6 bases). Germline V gives CDR1 MNHNY, CDR2 SVGAGI (reference sequence). Trimming removed 5 bases at V and 6 bases at J, with 15 bases between. This CDR3 comprises 14 residues.